This TCR beta chain originates from a study of Ad26.COV2.S vaccination and SARS-CoV-2 variants. Sequencing used immunoSEQ multiplex PCR; TCRdb keeps in-frame clones, though not all of them. This sample yields about 680,000 clones, of which approximately 88% are seen a single time; approximately 1.5% belongs to the top ten. Regarding the study as a whole: Placebo recipients had lower spike-specific TCR breadth than vaccine recipients. Considerable breadth of spike-specific CD8+ and CD4+ T cell responses has reportedly been documented following vaccination.

About this clone: Its cognate antigen is unknown.

The CDR3 is made up of 14 amino acids. The germline V gene encodes CDR1 PRHDT and CDR2 FYEKMQ (reference sequence). V shed 4 bases, J shed 2 bases, and the junction held 4 bases outside the gene matches. Treatment reported: around 19 received Ad26.COV2.S at low or high dose, single or two shots; five or six received placebo; per-sample allocation not given. Specimens were obtained on day 63 following the first vaccine or placebo injection. The chain links TRBV13 to TRBJ2-7; the match to TRBD1 covers 8 bases. The sequences come from peripheral blood, collected in a trial of Ad26.COV2.S vaccine versus placebo. The TCR sequence derives from a person aged 18 to 59 who received the Ad26.COV2.S COVID-19 vaccine or a placebo. Here the CDR3 reads CASSSTGVAYEQYF. DNA for the CDR3: TGTGCCAGCAGCTCGACAGGGGTGGCCTACGAGCAGTACTTC.